The rows below give T cell receptor beta chains drawn from one sample of a study of cytomegalovirus exposure and HLA in healthy donors. Profiled with immunoSEQ multiplex PCR; TCRdb holds only in-frame clones, not every one. Among under 200,000 clones listed, around four fifths were seen once. Source material: PBMCs. Receptors were obtained from a woman aged 45-65 years in good health and CMV-seronegative. CDR3s include the opening cysteine and the closing phenylalanine or tryptophan. The D gene is left open where the match is weak. The listing skips clone size in some rows; elsewhere it reads once, few, many or a size class.

NA	TRBD1	TRBV10-3	14	TRBJ2-7	TGTGCCACCACCCGACAGGGGAGCTCCTACGAGCAGTACTTC	CATTRQGSSYEQYF
NA	TRBD2	TRBV5-1	16	TRBJ2-7	TGCGCCAGCAGCTCGGCCGCGGGCGGGAGTAGCTACGAGCAGTACTTC	CASSSAAGGSSYEQYF
NA	NA	TRBV15	12	TRBJ2-1	TGTGCCACCAGCAGAGAACCGCGGGAGCAGTTCTTC	CATSREPREQFF
once	NA	TRBV2	13	TRBJ1-3	TGTGCCAGCAGTGGAGGGCCCGTCAACACCATATATTTT	CASSGGPVNTIYF
NA	TRBD1	TRBV19	14	TRBJ1-1	TGTGCCAGTAGGGGGACAGGGACGAACACTGAAGCTTTCTTT	CASRGTGTNTEAFF
NA	TRBD1	TRBV5-1	17	TRBJ1-2	TGCGCCAGCAGCCCGGGTGTGTGGGACAGAGGCTACTATGGCTACACCTTC	CASSPGVWDRGYYGYTF
NA	TRBD1	TRBV10-3	16	TRBJ1-1	TGTGCCATCAGTGAGGTGGGACAGCCGATGAACACTGAAGCTTTCTTT	CAISEVGQPMNTEAFF
few	TRBD1	TRBV7-2	17	TRBJ2-2	TGTGCCAGCAGCTCCCTACCGGGACAGGGGAGAACCGGGGAGCTGTTTTTT	CASSSLPGQGRTGELFF
few	NA	TRBV27	14	TRBJ1-1	TGTGCCAGCAGTACGGACAGCATGAACACTGAAGCTTTCTTT	CASSTDSMNTEAFF
NA	TRBD1	TRBV7-2	14	TRBJ1-6	TGTGCCAGCAGCTCGACAGGGGGCGCCTCACCCCTCCACTTT	CASSSTGGASPLHF
few	TRBD1	TRBV28	16	TRBJ1-2	TGTGCCAGCAGTTACTTGAACTGGGACAGGACCTATGGCTACACCTTC	CASSYLNWDRTYGYTF
NA	NA	TRBV5-8	12	TRBJ1-5	TGTGCCAGCAGCTTCAGTAATCAGCCCCAGCATTTT	CASSFSNQPQHF
NA	NA	TRBV28	14	TRBJ2-7	TGTGCCAGCAACCCGTCCCGGGGAAGCCACGAGCAGTACTTC	CASNPSRGSHEQYF
NA	NA	TRBV11-3	12	TRBJ1-2	TGTGCCAGCAGCTCCGGGGGAGATGGCTACACCTTC	CASSSGGDGYTF
NA	TRBD2	TRBV7-9	12	TRBJ2-7	TGTGCCAGCAGCTGGGGGGGTTACGAGCAGTACTTC	CASSWGGYEQYF
NA	TRBD2	TRBV7-2	16	TRBJ2-3	TGTGCCAGCAGTGATTTCGGACTAGCGGGGGGGTGGGGGCAGTATTTT	CASSDFGLAGGWGQYF
NA	NA	TRBV5-1	13	TRBJ2-3	TGCGCCAGCAGCTGGACAGGCACAGATACGCAGTATTTT	CASSWTGTDTQYF
few	TRBD2	TRBV9	17	TRBJ2-1	TGTGCCAGCAGCACAGGGTGGGTAGCGGGGGGGTCAAGTGAGCAGTTCTTC	CASSTGWVAGGSSEQFF
NA	TRBD1	TRBV7-2	12	TRBJ2-3	TGTGCCAGCAGCCCCTTGGACAGGGTGGAGGATTTT	CASSPLDRVEDF
once	NA	TRBV7-9	16	TRBJ1-1	TGTGCCAGCAGCTTATCGGGTTCGGGGAAGAACACTGAAGCTTTCTTT	CASSLSGSGKNTEAFF
NA	NA	TRBV9	16	TRBJ2-3	TGTGCCAGCAGCGTAAGACCAGGTGGGAGCACAGATACGCAGTATTTT	CASSVRPGGSTDTQYF
NA	TRBD2	TRBV7-3	13	TRBJ2-5	TGTGCCAGCAGCAGCGGGAGGAGAGAGACCCAGTACTTC	CASSSGRRETQYF
once	TRBD2	TRBV7-9	15	TRBJ2-2	TGTGCCAGCACCCAGCGGGGGACGAACACCGGGGAGCTGTTTTTT	CASTQRGTNTGELFF
NA	NA	TRBV7-9	15	TRBJ1-4	TGTGCCAGCAGCAGAGGACAAGCGACTAATGAAAAACTGTTTTTT	CASSRGQATNEKLFF
NA	NA	TRBV18	13	TRBJ2-1	TGTGCCAGCTCACCACTTACTAACAATGAGCAGTTCTTC	CASSPLTNNEQFF
NA	TRBD1	TRBV11-2	16	TRBJ2-3	TGTGCCAGCAGCTTAGCCCGGGACAGGGTTACAGATACGCAGTATTTT	CASSLARDRVTDTQYF
NA	NA	TRBV7-2	13	TRBJ1-3	TGTGCCAGCAGCTCGTTGGGCGGAAACACCATATATTTT	CASSSLGGNTIYF
NA	TRBD1	TRBV5-1	14	TRBJ1-1	TGCGCCAGCAGCTTGGAGTACAGACAGGGTAATGCTTTCTTT	CASSLEYRQGNAFF
NA	NA	TRBV13	16	TRBJ2-1	TGTGCCAGCATACTCCCGGAATCAACAGGATACAATGAGCAGTTCTTC	CASILPESTGYNEQFF
NA	NA	TRBV28	16	TRBJ1-1	TGTGCCAGCAGTCCACCCCCCCCGTACATGAACACTGAAGCTTTCTTT	CASSPPPPYMNTEAFF
NA	NA	TRBV5-4	13	TRBJ1-1	TGTGCCAGCAGCTGGGGACAGAACACTGAAGCTTTCTTT	CASSWGQNTEAFF
NA	NA	TRBV4-3	13	TRBJ1-1	TGCGCCAGCAGCCAAGGGAGGGGCGCTAAAGCTTTCTTT	CASSQGRGAKAFF
NA	NA	TRBV27	13	TRBJ1-2	TGTGCCAGCAGTTTTGGGCTCCGCTATGGCTACACCTTC	CASSFGLRYGYTF
NA	NA	TRBV9	15	TRBJ1-1	TGTGCCAGCAGTCGCCGGGGGTTCCTGAACACTGAAGCTTTCTTT	CASSRRGFLNTEAFF
NA	TRBD2	TRBV4-3	18	TRBJ2-3	TGCGCCAGCAGCCAAGGATCAGCGGGAGGTACCAACACAGATACGCAGTATTTT	CASSQGSAGGTNTDTQYF
NA	TRBD1	TRBV6-1	15	TRBJ1-4	TGTGCCAGCAGTGAGAAACGAGACAGGGTTGAAAAACTGTTTTTT	CASSEKRDRVEKLFF
NA	NA	TRBV19	17	TRBJ1-5	TGTGCCAGTAGTCGGGTGTCGCCCAGGGGAAGCAATCAGCCCCAGCATTTT	CASSRVSPRGSNQPQHF
NA	NA	TRBV25-1	15	TRBJ2-1	TGTGCCAGCAGTGACCCCACGAGCTCCTACAATGAGCAGTTCTTC	CASSDPTSSYNEQFF
NA	TRBD1	TRBV19	17	TRBJ2-6	TGTGCCAGTAGTATAAACAGGGGGATCTCTGGGGCCAACGTCCTGACTTTC	CASSINRGISGANVLTF
once	NA	TRBV4-3	14	TRBJ1-5	TGCGCCAGCAGCCAAGATAATAGCAATCAGCCCCAGCATTTT	CASSQDNSNQPQHF